This T cell receptor beta chain was captured in a study of cytomegalovirus exposure and HLA in healthy donors (dated by TCRdb to the late 2010s). Regarding the study in general: In an earlier analysis of under 750 of the donors, under 300 Gb of sequence data and 95 million to 130 million unique TCR beta sequences from 150 million to 200 million T cells were reported. An early release that covered some 640 HLA-typed donors contained around 300 gigabases of sequencing data and tens of millions of unique TCR sequences. Besides the first cohort of roughly 640 subjects, a separate validation cohort made up of about 120 different subjects was used. Among the roughly 410 genotyped donors, approximately 76% belonged to the genetic ancestry cluster associated with self-reported Caucasian donors. In a later analysis, previously published TCR beta repertoires from several hundred donors were re-analyzed and high-resolution HLA genotyping was added so that TCR occurrence patterns could be studied. The study aimed to test whether cataloging public T cell receptors could reveal signatures of past pathogen exposure. Genome-wide SNP genotypes for about 65% of the roughly 700 donors were used in a later genetic analysis, which treated that subset as a discovery cohort. All discovery cohort repertoires had been generated using a single sequencing platform. The number of donors typed differed by locus, with about 629-640 for A, B, C, DRB1 and DQB1, 522 for DQA1, 600 to 610 for DPA1, and 450 to 480 for DPB1. An earlier analysis of fewer than 750 of the donors used high-throughput TCR beta sequencing to judge whether each TCR beta V gene segment behaved as functional or pseudogenic. Roughly 5 DR-DQ haplotypes were handled as single units for association and clustering because linkage in the cohort was strong. To predict cytomegalovirus infection status, the study combined high-throughput TCR immunosequencing, statistical association of individual TCRs with disease status, and machine learning. Using immunosequencing, the study profiled T cell repertoires from 666 subjects and related those repertoires to cytomegalovirus serostatus. On average, 235,054 unique TCR beta nucleotide sequences were sequenced per donor among 398 genotyped donors of the cohort, with roughly 19% of those sequences being non-productive. Donor age, sex, ethnicity and CMV serostatus were collected together with the repertoire data. Rather than using new phenotypic data, the later analysis identified candidate immune exposures from TCR beta sequences and from how often those sequences occurred across donors. Both class I and class II loci were covered by HLA typing, at four-digit resolution.

Trimming at the junction amounts to 7 bases on V and 8 bases on J, and the germline ends lie 14 bases apart. Per the germline V gene (reference sequence), GTSNPN is the CDR1 and SVGIG is the CDR2. CDR3 length: 12 amino acids, cysteine to phenylalanine. Solely the CDR3 DNA is kept, with 36 bases framed from the first base. Library method: the immunoSEQ multiplex PCR assay. A mixture of 60 forward primers for TCR Vbeta segments and 13 reverse primers for TCR Jbeta segments was used in the multiplex PCR. The CDR3 region of rearranged TCR beta genes was amplified from genomic DNA with a multiplex PCR assay. The Illumina HiSeq System was used to sequence the amplified TCR beta libraries as 87-base-pair reads. In the authors' own workflow: A later analysis counted about 82 million unique TCR beta chains across the 550 to 800 repertoires, and roughly 10 million of these chains were shared by at least two donors. Raw reads were error-corrected and collapsed into unique sequences by a nearest-neighbor algorithm in which closely related sequences were merged to remove PCR and sequencing errors. CDR3 sequences were aligned to IMGT reference sequences to assign V, D and J gene segments. For a sequence to be retained, a match of at least six nucleotides to both a V gene segment and a J gene segment was required. Rearrangements were called productive when the CDR3 lacked stop codons and stayed in frame with V and J; all others were non-productive. Following IMGT convention, CDR3 was defined as the stretch from the second conserved V-encoded cysteine to the conserved J-encoded phenylalanine. Sequences without an unambiguous match to a single V gene segment were excluded from the earlier analysis of a few hundred of the donors. In an earlier analysis of approximately 500 of the donors, a V segment was called functional when productive rearrangements were above 56.7%, and segregating when the standard deviation between donors exceeded 5%. A statistical classification framework was built for diagnosing cytomegalovirus status from the catalog of TCR beta chain sequences. V and J gene assignment, in a later analysis, came from comparing TCR nucleotide sequences with IMGT/GENE-DB human TR gene sequences. A later analysis assigned CDR3 sequences and most-parsimonious VDJ recombination scenarios with the TCRdist pipeline. In a later analysis, every TCR beta chain was defined by the combination of its CDR3 amino acid sequence and its V-gene family, and reads without a unique V-gene family were dropped. As a way to deal with suspected cross-contamination and a sequencing artifact, a later analysis dropped 450 to 600 nucleotide sequences that were highly shared and had low generation probability. In a later analysis, a clonal expansion index was calculated for each public chain from normalized within-repertoire ranks of inferred template counts. Generation probabilities in a later analysis came from a VDJ recombination model fitted to out-of-frame rearrangements, and those results were checked against IGoR. A later analysis scored TCR-TCR, TCR-HLA and TCR-CMV co-occurrence with hypergeometric tests, applying a repertoire-size bias correction to TCR pairs. False discovery rates were estimated in a later analysis by permuting HLA or CMV assignments 20 times. In a later analysis, co-occurring TCRs were grouped using DBSCAN, with TCRdist sequence similarity added in when clustering inside HLA-allele-positive subsets. For co-occurrence clustering, repertoires with fewer than 30,000 or more than 120,000 public chains were excluded, along with five repertoires with anomalous nucleotide sharing. This is the immuneACCESS table as TCRdb keeps it, with only in-frame sequences that have V and J called. A part of the clones is gone; compared with another copy, unresolved V genes explain less than half, and the rest is unexplained. From that table come the V and J calls and clone size; the DNA was used to work out D and trimming. The sample includes over 110,000 clones, with approximately 79% observed a single time. In total, the top ten clones hold about 0.91% of the sample.

The cohort was made up of 666 healthy bone marrow donors. Cohort members were all nominally healthy when sampled, although unrecorded immune exposures were likely present. The donor tested CMV seronegative, placing the donor among the 300 to 450 seronegative members of the cohort. Every donor gave a peripheral blood sample, and the peripheral blood mononuclear cells from that sample were used for TCR beta sequencing. The Qiagen DNeasy Blood Extraction Kit was used to extract genomic DNA from the blood cell samples. This clone appeared once. Its antigen remains unidentified. The sample holds no much larger clone one base away, and base qualities are not on file. What the study reported, not specific to this receptor: Because HLA typing was unavailable for some donors at each locus, only the typed subset was used in association tests. In a later analysis, some 18,000 TCR beta sequences were associated with specific HLA alleles at a false discovery rate of 0.05. A later analysis found that TCR association rates varied across HLA loci, with DRB1 alleles showing the most associated TCRs and HLA-C alleles the fewest. When HLA alleles, especially DR and DQ, strongly co-occurred, attributing TCR associations to individual alleles was difficult. A further reported finding was that TCR beta sequences accurately predicted the HLA-A and HLA-B alleles for most subjects in the first cohort. In a later genetic analysis, fewer N-insertions in productive TCRs were reported among donors in an Asian-associated ancestry cluster than the approximately 670-donor mean. An association between a missense DCLRE1C variant and V-gene and J-gene trimming of TCR beta chains was found in a later genetic analysis and replicated in an independent cohort. A later analysis found that most CMV-associated TCR beta chains appeared HLA-restricted, with HLA associations seemingly driven largely by CMV exposure. A cluster of highly shared sequence variants was judged likely to be a technical artifact of the sequencing pipeline. Most TCR sequences were observed very rarely across donors, whereas some public TCRs were present in many individuals. Because the 87-base-pair reads could not distinguish some IMGT-functional V segments, including TRBV6-2 and TRBV6-3, those segments were excluded. The authors suggested that the approach could potentially be generalized to other disease states and immunological phenotypes. In a later analysis, several top co-occurrence clusters were reported to appear linked to parvovirus B19, influenza, CMV and Epstein-Barr virus. In the study, about 150 TCR beta chains were listed as associated with cytomegalovirus. The only immune exposure information available for the cohort was CMV serostatus. The classifier was reported to diagnose cytomegalovirus status with high specificity and sensitivity in both the original and validation cohorts. In an earlier analysis of about 600 of the donors, most TCR beta V segments appeared in productive rearrangements about 87% or about 30% of the time, broadly matching IMGT annotations. In vitro tests confirmed that three of the cytomegalovirus-associated TCR beta chains recognize cytomegalovirus antigens. Correlated functional status among segregating V segments might be attributable to linkage disequilibrium, but an unknown experimental factor could not be ruled out. Only TCR beta chains were sequenced in this cohort, and the absence of alpha or paired-chain data limited detectable features. In a later analysis, HLA-associated TCR beta chains were found to be more clonally expanded and to have lower generation probabilities than equally common non-associated chains. Because counts were too low, 15 or so rarely observed V segments, including chromosome 9 orphons, were excluded from the earlier analysis of 587 of the donors. Sequencing depth was assumed to be roughly uniform across donors in the presence/absence analyses, though that assumption may not hold.

The sequenced material came from PBMCs. The V and J segments used are TRBV30 and TRBJ1-4; matching of 6 bases hints at TRBD1 as the D gene. This sequence originates from a man younger than 30 in good health and CMV-seronegative. The DNA is as follows: TGTGCCTTGGACAGATCATCGGAAAAACTGTTTTTT. Its coded protein is CALDRSSEKLFF.